A selection of T cell receptor beta chains follows, all from one sample in a study of cytomegalovirus exposure and HLA in healthy donors. Assay: immunoSEQ multiplex PCR; the TCRdb copy retains only in-frame clones and omits some. The sample includes about 190,000 clones, more than 60% of them seen just once. Sequenced material: PBMCs. The receptors were sampled from a woman between 25 and 40 years old in good health and CMV-seropositive. Each CDR3 is given with its conserved first and last residue. A D gene is named only where the DNA matches it firmly. Only part of the rows carry a size: once, few, many, or a class if the clone is expanded.

TRBJ2-7	-	few	TRBV6-1	CASRTTGYLSYEQYF	TGTGCCAGCAGAACGACAGGCTACCTCTCCTACGAGCAGTACTTC
TRBJ2-3	-	-	TRBV7-2	CASSRSGGDTDTQYF	TGTGCCAGCAGCCGATCAGGCGGGGATACAGATACGCAGTATTTT
TRBJ1-1	-	-	TRBV7-9	CASSLALGQGRGEAFF	TGTGCCAGCAGCTTAGCGCTCGGGCAGGGGAGGGGTGAAGCTTTCTTT
TRBJ2-7	-	few	TRBV14	CASSQDYSREQYF	TGTGCCAGCAGCCAAGATTACAGTCGAGAGCAGTACTTC
TRBJ2-1	TRBD2	few	TRBV4-2	CASSLSAGTLAGERNEQFF	TGTGCCAGCAGCCTGAGCGCAGGGACACTAGCGGGAGAAAGGAATGAGCAGTTCTTC
TRBJ2-3	TRBD1	-	TRBV27	CASSSTGVTQYF	TGTGCCAGCAGTTCTACAGGGGTCACGCAGTATTTT
TRBJ2-5	-	once	TRBV30	CAWSVVRGETQYF	TGTGCCTGGAGTGTCGTGCGGGGAGAGACCCAGTACTTC
TRBJ2-7	-	-	TRBV27	CASRRPRPGSYEQYF	TGTGCCAGCAGAAGACCCAGGCCCGGCTCCTACGAGCAGTACTTC
TRBJ2-3	-	-	TRBV10-3	CAIGDGVLADTQYF	TGTGCCATCGGTGACGGGGTATTGGCAGATACGCAGTATTTT
TRBJ2-1	TRBD2	-	TRBV18	CASSPYAGGEGAYNEQFF	TGTGCCAGCTCACCGTACGCGGGAGGGGAGGGTGCCTACAATGAGCAGTTCTTC
TRBJ2-5	-	-	TRBV7-9	CSSSPNGETQYF	TGTTCCAGCAGCCCAAACGGGGAGACCCAGTACTTC
TRBJ1-2	-	few	TRBV19	CASSIDGENYGYTF	TGTGCCAGTAGTATAGACGGGGAGAACTATGGCTACACCTTC
TRBJ2-5	-	-	TRBV7-2	CASSLYGGAETQYF	TGTGCCAGCAGCTTATACGGCGGGGCGGAGACCCAGTACTTC
TRBJ2-7	TRBD1	-	TRBV2	CASTRQGSGEQYF	TGTGCCAGCACTCGACAGGGGTCCGGCGAGCAGTACTTC
TRBJ1-5	-	-	TRBV27	CASSLQGNQPQHF	TGTGCCAGCAGTCTACAGGGTAATCAGCCCCAGCATTTT
TRBJ1-5	TRBD1	-	TRBV30	CAWRDRGNQPQHF	TGTGCCTGGAGGGACAGGGGCAATCAGCCCCAGCATTTT